This TCR beta chain was sequenced in a study of OX40 agonist ivuxolimab in advanced cancers. Turning to the overall study: The costimulatory receptor OX40 (CD134) was targeted by ivuxolimab, a fully human IgG2 agonistic monoclonal antibody. Three dose-escalation patients achieved partial responses, one with hepatocellular carcinoma and two with cutaneous melanoma. The paper describes the monotherapy dose-escalation part (N of about 50 patients) of the phase I trial of ivuxolimab. Patients were allowed to have had prior anti-PD-1, anti-PD-L1 or anti-CTLA-4 therapy, and roughly two fifths of the dose-escalation patients had been treated with checkpoint inhibitors. Intravenous ivuxolimab was administered to patients every 2 weeks at six dose levels: 0.01, 0.1, 0.3, 1.5, 3 and 10 mg/kg. A male proportion of roughly 80% and a mean age of 60 years, ranging from about 20 to 80, were recorded for the dose-escalation cohort. Of the roughly 53 patients in dose escalation, 19 had hepatocellular carcinoma, around 15 had melanoma, 9 had renal cell carcinoma and 9 had head and neck cancer. Peripheral TCRbeta sequencing aimed to test whether ivuxolimab altered TCR sequence diversity and caused clonal T-cell expansion. The full study reports these points: At doses of 0.1 to 3.0 mg/kg, clonal expansion of both CD4+ and CD8+ T cells in blood was seen between baseline and week 6. In the 0.1-3.0 mg/kg groups, partial responders had among the lowest normalized peripheral clonal expansion, particularly in CD8+ T cells. Antigen specificity was not determined for the clonally expanded peripheral T cells. On average, CD8+ T cells showed more expanded clones than CD4+ T cells after ivuxolimab. Low levels of normalized T-cell clonal expansion were also seen in some patients who did not respond.

V loses 4 bases, J loses 5 bases, and the germline ends lie 11 bases apart. The CDR3 starts with the cysteine, ends with the phenylalanine, and has 14 residues. Only the CDR3 portion is preserved as DNA: 42 bases, with reading frame beginning at the first base. The germline V gene specifies MGHRA as CDR1 and YSYEKL as CDR2. For sequencing of the TCRbeta CDR3 region, genomic DNA was extracted from the sorted cells. TCRbeta CDR3 regions were sequenced using the immunoSEQ Assay. Imported from immuneACCESS, the table was reduced by TCRdb to in-frame sequences with V and J called. These copies leave out some clones; in studies compared against another copy, an unresolved V gene accounts for under half, and the cause of the remainder is not known. The sample data list roughly 86,000 clones, and about 87% of these were observed just once. The ten largest make up around 7% of the sample. The trial excluded patients who had a history of autoimmune disease or were on systemic immunosuppression. Peripheral blood for TCR sequencing was collected from all dose cohorts at baseline, on cycle 4 day 1, and on cycle 7 day 1. Samples came from an open-label, multicenter, first-in-human phase I dose-escalation trial of ivuxolimab. The trial enrolled adults with locally advanced or metastatic head and neck squamous cell, hepatocellular, melanoma or renal cell carcinoma. Before TCR sequencing, CD4+ T cells and CD8+ T cells were sorted from peripheral blood as separate populations.

To note about this clone: What this receptor recognizes is not known. Base-call qualities are not available, and no considerably larger clone is one nucleotide away.

The clonotype originates from an adult with an advanced solid tumor such as melanoma, head and neck, liver or kidney cancer. Sequences were derived from CD4+ or CD8+ T cells sorted from blood, sampled in a trial of the OX40 agonist ivuxolimab. The chain couples TRBV4-1 to TRBJ2-2; the D gene identity is not certain. The DNA sequence reads TGCGCCAGCAGCCCAAAAGTGCCTACCGGGGAGCTGTTTTTT. The encoded protein is CASSPKVPTGELFF.